The next 18 T cell receptor beta chains were all read from a single sample in a study of T-cell memory formation after mild COVID-19. One entry per CDR3 protein results from TCRdb running MiXCR on the 5' RACE reads. The sample carries more than 80,000 distinct CDR3 sequences, more than 15% recorded once. Material for sequencing was PBMCs or a T cell subset sorted from them (not recorded which). These receptor sequences come from an adult woman who had mild COVID-19 (a few samples of this study predate the infection). Cell type and time point are not known.

The chain couples TRBV9 to TRBJ2-1, with 9 bases identical to TRBD1. V lost 4 bases and J lost 8; bases outside the gene matches: 7. CDR3 size: 14 residues. Germline loops: CDR1 SGDLS, CDR2 YYNGEE. The CDR3 protein is CASSIRTGDDEQFF. The CDR3 coding sequence is TGTGCCAGCAGCATCCGGACAGGGGACGATGAGCAGTTCTTC.

This chain connects TRBV4-1 to TRBJ1-5; 7 bases match TRBD1. The CDR3 is 17 amino acids. Looked up from germline, CDR1 is MGHRA and CDR2 is YSYEKL. V trimming: 0 bases; J trimming: 0 bases; junction bases outside the gene matches: 5. CDR3 in amino acids: CASSQETGPYSNQPQHF. The CDR3 coding sequence is TGCGCCAGCAGCCAAGAGACAGGGCCTTATAGCAATCAGCCCCAGCATTTT.

This clonotype was detected a few times. The chain has TRBV19 and TRBJ2-3, with TRBD1 matching 9 bases. V shed 5 bases and J 0 bases; nucleotides not matched to a gene: 6. The CDR3 spans 16 residues. The germline gives CDR1 LNHDA, CDR2 SQIVND (reference sequence). CDR3 region: CASSLGTGTSTDTQYF. Here the CDR3 DNA reads TGTGCCAGTAGTCTCGGGACAGGGACAAGCACAGATACGCAGTATTTT.

This clonotype was recorded a few times. This chain joins TRBV20-1 and TRBJ2-3, with a tentative D call TRBD2 (5 bases). Germline lookup yields CDR1 DFQATT and CDR2 SNEGSKA (reference sequence). The CDR3 contains 15 residues. Trimming removed 3 bases from V and 6 bases from J, with 19 bases in between. The chain's CDR3 is CSASKAAPVIDTQYF. The DNA for the CDR3 is TGCAGTGCTAGTAAAGCGGCCCCGGTTATTGATACGCAGTATTTT.

This clonotype has a handful of counts. The V call is TRBV4-3, the J call TRBJ2-7, with TRBD2 identical over 9 bases. The CDR3 covers 15 residues. V was pared by 1 base and J by 4 bases, with 5 bases of the junction left unmatched. Germline CDR1 LGHNA, CDR2 YSLEER. DNA of the CDR3: TGCGCCAGCAGCCAAGGTAGCGGGAGTCAGTACGAGCAGTACTTC. Encoded protein: CASSQGSGSQYEQYF.

J is TRBJ1-1 and V is TRBV5-6; no firm D call. Trimming removed 1 base from V and 2 bases from J, with 9 bases in between. CDR3 size: 14 residues. Germline V lookup: CDR1 SGHDT, CDR2 YYEEEE. The CDR3 region has the DNA TGTGCCAGCAGCTTGAGTCGCAGTAACACTGAAGCTTTCTTT. It yields the protein CASSLSRSNTEAFF.

The sample holds a few counts of this clonotype. This chain joins TRBV20-1 and TRBJ2-7; weak D call: TRBD2 (5 bases). The ends were cut back, 1 base at V and 0 bases at J, with 7 bases in the middle. Germline V gives CDR1 DFQATT, CDR2 SNEGSKA (reference sequence). This CDR3 is 13 amino acids long. CDR3: CSARARDSYEQYF. CDR3 nucleotides: TGCAGTGCTAGAGCGAGGGACTCCTACGAGCAGTACTTC.

This clonotype was found many times. The J gene is TRBJ2-7, the V gene TRBV5-1; weak D call: TRBD1 (6 bases). Germline assignment: CDR1 SGHRS and CDR2 YFSETQ. This CDR3 is built from 15 residues. Between the trimmed V and J ends, which lost 4 bases and 0 bases, there was a span of 14 bases. The CDR3 here is CASSLDRVSSYEQYF. CDR3 sequence (DNA): TGCGCCAGCAGCCTGGACAGAGTGTCCTCCTACGAGCAGTACTTC.

The rearrangement uses TRBV9 and TRBJ2-3, with 8 bases matching TRBD1. The CDR3 spans 16 residues. Germline values: CDR1 SGDLS, CDR2 YYNGEE. V trimming: 3 bases; J trimming: 4 bases; junction bases outside the gene matches: 10. The CDR3 protein is CASSAGQGFESDTQYF. The CDR3 DNA is TGTGCCAGCAGCGCCGGACAGGGCTTTGAATCAGATACGCAGTATTTT.

The chain combines TRBV29-1 with TRBJ2-7, with D perhaps assigned TRBD1 or TRBD2 (5 bases each). CDR1 is SQVTM and CDR2 is ANQGSEA in the germline V gene. The CDR3 contains 10 residues. Between the trimmed V and J ends, which lost 4 bases and 6 bases, there was a span of 7 bases. As DNA, the CDR3 is TGCAGCGTTGTGGGACGCGAGCAGTACTTC. It translates to CSVVGREQYF.

This clonotype has a handful of counts. The V gene is TRBV3-1, the J gene TRBJ1-1; tentative D call: TRBD1 (5 bases). From germline, CDR1 is LGHDT and CDR2 YNNKEL (reference sequence). The V end lost 0 bases, the J end lost 7 bases, and 18 bases lay between the germline ends. CDR3 length: 16 residues. CDR3 protein: CASSQDEGQGLGEAFF. For the CDR3, the DNA is TGTGCCAGCAGCCAAGACGAAGGGCAGGGTCTTGGTGAAGCTTTCTTT.

This clonotype was seen a few times. V gene TRBV7-9 combines with J gene TRBJ1-2; D is uncertain. V was trimmed by 0 bases and J by 4 bases, leaving 9 bases between them. This CDR3 has 14 residues. Germline CDR1 is SEHNR and CDR2 is FQNEAQ (reference sequence). The CDR3 here is CASSLAPSVYGYTF. The CDR3 DNA sequence: TGTGCCAGCAGCTTAGCTCCAAGCGTCTATGGCTACACCTTC.

The table lists this clonotype with many counts. The chain combines TRBV7-6 with TRBJ2-3, with a possible D match to TRBD2 (6 bases). V was pared by 5 bases and J by 6 bases, with 12 bases between. Germline CDR1 is SGHVS and CDR2 is FNYEAQ. This CDR3 region has 13 residues. CDR3 residues: CASSDYGGDTQYF. CDR3 DNA sequence: TGTGCCAGCAGCGATTATGGGGGGGATACGCAGTATTTT. The full variable domain, in which reference TRBV7-6 and TRBJ2-3 provide the parts outside the CDR3, is GAGVSQSPRYKVTKRGQDVALRCDPISGHVSLYWYRQALGQGPEFLTYFNYEAQQDKSGLPNDRFSAERPEGSISTLTIQRTEQRDSAMYRCASSDYGGDTQYFGPGTRLTVL.

The chain's CDR3 is CASSLAGTMNTEAFF. CDR3 sequence (DNA): TGTGCCAGCAGCTTAGCCGGGACAATGAACACTGAAGCTTTCTTT. The chain joins TRBV7-9 to TRBJ1-1; D might be TRBD1 (6 bases). V lost 0 bases, J lost 0 bases, and 8 bases lay in between. CDR3 length equals 15 residues. CDR1 and CDR2 (germline): SEHNR, FQNEAQ (reference sequence).

This clonotype appeared a few times. The chain carries TRBV7-9 and TRBJ2-6; D is unresolved. V gave up 1 base and J gave up 0 bases, with 10 bases separating them. CDR3 length equals 17 residues. The germline CDR1 and CDR2 sequences are SEHNR and FQNEAQ (reference sequence). The CDR3 nucleotides are TGTGCCAGCAGCTTAGAGGGCCGGCTCTCTGGGGCCAACGTCCTGACTTTC. Translation: CASSLEGRLSGANVLTF.

This clonotype has more than one count but fewer than ten. The J gene is TRBJ2-5, the V gene TRBV7-8; tentative D call: TRBD1 (7 bases). V was cut by 1 base and J by 1 base, with 16 bases left in between. The germline V gene encodes CDR1 SGHVS and CDR2 FQNEAQ. The CDR3 totals 17 residues. The CDR3 nucleotides are TGTGCCAGCAGCTTAGGATCGGAGGGACAGATCCAAGAGACCCAGTACTTC. Translated: CASSLGSEGQIQETQYF.

The chain combines TRBV9 with TRBJ2-7; TRBD2 matches 7 bases. Losses at the gene ends were 4 bases for V and 2 bases for J; bases not matched to a gene: 6. Germline CDR1 is SGDLS and CDR2 is YYNGEE. The CDR3 is 14 amino acids. CDR3 sequence: CASSPGGPPYEQYF. The CDR3 DNA sequence: TGTGCCAGCAGCCCGGGAGGCCCCCCCTACGAGCAGTACTTC.

This clonotype was seen many times. V is TRBV7-9 and J is TRBJ1-1, with a weak D call TRBD1 (5 bases). This CDR3 has 15 amino acids. The V gene's germline CDR1 is SEHNR and CDR2 FQNEAQ (reference sequence). V was clipped by 5 bases and J by 0 bases, with 13 bases between them. DNA for the CDR3: TGTGCCAGCAGCCCTCCGGGACGGATGAACACTGAAGCTTTCTTT. Translation gives CASSPPGRMNTEAFF.